This T cell receptor beta chain came from a study of cytomegalovirus exposure and HLA in healthy donors. While the first cohort had 600 to 750 subjects, the donors belonged to the separate validation cohort of roughly 130 subjects. The V end lost 5 bases, the J end lost 4 bases, and 3 bases lay between the germline ends. The CDR3 runs to 12 residues. The germline V gene has CDR1 KGHSH and CDR2 LQKENI. Produced via immunoSEQ multiplex PCR; TCRdb's table is partial and in-frame only. The top ten clones hold less than 0.4% of a sample with over 200,000 clones, around 89% of them seen once. Worth noting for this clone: Its antigen is currently unknown.

The study's findings and limits: Among TCR beta chains, those listed as cytomegalovirus-associated numbered some 160. TCR clusters originating in the first cohort tended to co-occur in the 110 or so validation repertoires, according to a later analysis. Most TCR sequences proved rare, with some public TCRs found in many donors.

The receptor was derived from a woman between 18 and 30 years old in good health and CMV-seronegative. This chain connects TRBV18 to TRBJ1-6; D is unresolved. Specimen: PBMCs. For the CDR3, the DNA is TGTGCCAGCTCATCTTATAATTCACCCCTCCACTTT. This gives the protein CASSSYNSPLHF. Based on the CDR3 plus reference TRBV18 and TRBJ1-6, the full variable domain is NAGVMQNPRHLVRRRGQEARLRCSPMKGHSHVYWYRQLPEEGLKFMVYLQKENIIDESGMPKERFSAEFPKEGPSILRIQQVVRGDSAAYFCASSSYNSPLHFGNGTRLTVT.